This paragraph reports one T cell receptor beta chain. The germline V gene has CDR1 SGHTA and CDR2 FQGNSA. The CDR3 covers 15 residues. The J segment lost 2 bases and the V segment lost 5 bases, leaving 8 bases of the junction unmatched. Data came from immunoSEQ multiplex PCR; TCRdb stores just in-frame clones and leaves some out. The table includes 55,000 to 80,000 clones, 75% to 85% detected once. The sample is drawn from a study of blood T cell repertoires in COVID-19. The source of this sequence is a human donor in a cohort sampled during active COVID-19. Material: peripheral blood. The chain carries TRBV7-2 and TRBJ2-7; the match to TRBD1 covers 8 bases. The CDR3 spells CASSLDRADPYEQYF. The CDR3 bases are TGTGCCAGCAGCCTGGACAGGGCCGACCCCTACGAGCAGTACTTC.